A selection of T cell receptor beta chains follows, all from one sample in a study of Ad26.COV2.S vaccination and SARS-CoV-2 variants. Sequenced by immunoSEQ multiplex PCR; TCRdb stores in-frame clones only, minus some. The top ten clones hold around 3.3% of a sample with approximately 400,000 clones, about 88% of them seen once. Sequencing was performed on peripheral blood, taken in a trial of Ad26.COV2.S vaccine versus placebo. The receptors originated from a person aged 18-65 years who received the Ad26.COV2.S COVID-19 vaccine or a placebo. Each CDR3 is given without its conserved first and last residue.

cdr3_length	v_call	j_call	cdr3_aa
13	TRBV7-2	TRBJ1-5	ASSLRQASNQPQH
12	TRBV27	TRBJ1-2	ASKQGSSPYGYT
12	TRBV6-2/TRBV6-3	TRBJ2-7	ASSYSGGSYEQY
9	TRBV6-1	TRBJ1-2	ASSESQGNP
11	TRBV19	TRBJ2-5	ASSKGLQETQY
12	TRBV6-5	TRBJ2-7	ASTTGLGGYEQY
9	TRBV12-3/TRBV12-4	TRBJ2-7	ASRSRDEQY
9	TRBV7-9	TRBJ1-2	ASSLDGGYT
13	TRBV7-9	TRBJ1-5	ASSPPGVANQPQH
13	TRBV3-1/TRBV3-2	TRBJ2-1	ASSQDFFPTNEQF
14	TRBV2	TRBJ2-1	ASSALLAGGPHEQF
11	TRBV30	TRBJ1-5	AWSVRDNQPQH
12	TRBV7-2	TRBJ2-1	ASSLRDGRNEQF
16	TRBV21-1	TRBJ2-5	ASSKVDFGTSGRETQY
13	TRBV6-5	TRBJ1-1	ASSFGTDGSTEAF
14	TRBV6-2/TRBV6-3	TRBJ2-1	ASSYSNAEPPNEQF
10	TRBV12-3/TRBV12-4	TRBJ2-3	ASGLITDTQY
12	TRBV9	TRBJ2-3	ASSVGVYTDTQY
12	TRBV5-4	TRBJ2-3	ASSPRGGVDTQY
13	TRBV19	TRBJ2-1	ASSRGGSLGVEQF
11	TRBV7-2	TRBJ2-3	ASSIRITDTQY
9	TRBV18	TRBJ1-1	ASLMDTEAF
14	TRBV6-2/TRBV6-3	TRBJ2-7	ASSRPGTSGSYEQY
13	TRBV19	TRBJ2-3	ASKTSGASPDTQY
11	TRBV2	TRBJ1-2	AHSGGTTYGYT